These T cell receptor beta chains were read from a single sample in a study of cytomegalovirus exposure and HLA in healthy donors. Data came from immunoSEQ multiplex PCR; TCRdb stores just in-frame clones and leaves some out. This sample carries about 140,000 clones, roughly four fifths of them seen once, and the ten largest clones take 1.3%. The sequenced material came from PBMCs. Receptors were obtained from a middle-aged woman in good health and CMV-seronegative. CDR3s include the opening cysteine and the closing phenylalanine or tryptophan. D genes are given only for firm matches. Not every row has a clone size; where given, it reads once, few, many or a size class.

TRBV5-5	TRBJ1-1	TRBD1	.	TGTGCCAGCAGACACGAACAGGGGACTGCTTTCTTT	CASRHEQGTAFF
TRBV19	TRBJ1-5	.	.	TGTGCCAGTAGTATGGGGACACGGGCCCAGCCCCAGCATTTT	CASSMGTRAQPQHF
TRBV11-2	TRBJ2-5	.	.	TGTGCCAGCAGTCTTAAGGGGGAAAGCGAAGAGACCCAGTACTTC	CASSLKGESEETQYF
TRBV6-5	TRBJ1-2	TRBD1	.	TGTGCCAGCAGTCCACAGGGGTACTATGGCTACACCTTC	CASSPQGYYGYTF
TRBV15	TRBJ2-2	TRBD2	few	TGTGCCACCAGCGATGAAGCGGGGGTGAACACCGGGGAGCTGTTTTTT	CATSDEAGVNTGELFF
TRBV5-5	TRBJ1-4	.	.	TGTGCCAGCAGCTTGGAGGGAGGGGGGGCCAGGGGTGAAAAACTGTTTTTT	CASSLEGGGARGEKLFF
TRBV19	TRBJ2-7	TRBD1	.	TGTGCCAGTAGTATTGGAGCTTTGCGGCAGGGGGTCAGGGTGCAGTACTTC	CASSIGALRQGVRVQYF
TRBV5-1	TRBJ2-2	.	.	TGCGCCAGCAGCTCAGGGGCCAACACCGGGGAGCTGTTTTTT	CASSSGANTGELFF
TRBV2	TRBJ1-2	TRBD1	.	TGTGCCAGCAGCAGACAGGGGAACTATGGCTACACCTTC	CASSRQGNYGYTF
TRBV9	TRBJ2-1	.	.	TGTGCCAGCAGCTTAGGCGATGAGCAGTTCTTC	CASSLGDEQFF
TRBV11-2	TRBJ2-3	.	.	TGTGCCAGCAGCTTAGCGGGGGGCCCCACAGATACGCAGTATTTT	CASSLAGGPTDTQYF
TRBV13	TRBJ1-5	TRBD1	few	TGTGCCAGCAGCTCCGACAGGGATCAGCCCCAGCATTTT	CASSSDRDQPQHF
TRBV5-4	TRBJ2-3	TRBD2	.	TGTGCCAGCTGCTTCCGCGGGGGATCAGATACGCAGTATTTT	CASCFRGGSDTQYF
TRBV4-1	TRBJ1-1	.	.	TGCGCCAGCAGCCAAGGGGGGGATAAAAAGGCTTTCTTT	CASSQGGDKKAFF
TRBV18	TRBJ1-1	.	.	TGTGCCAGCTCTCGGGGGTCCTTTGAAGCTTTCTTT	CASSRGSFEAFF
TRBV13	TRBJ2-7	.	few	TGTGCCAGCAGCCTGAGGGCTTACGAGCAGTACTTC	CASSLRAYEQYF
TRBV13	TRBJ2-2	TRBD2	.	TGTGCCAGCAGCTTCCTATCTAGCGGAAGTTTCGGGGAGCTGTTTTTT	CASSFLSSGSFGELFF
TRBV6-6	TRBJ1-5	TRBD1	.	TGTGCCAGCAAAGGGGGCGCGTATCAGCCCCAGCATTTT	CASKGGAYQPQHF
TRBV7-9	TRBJ2-7	TRBD1	few	TGTGCCAGCAGCTCCGACAGGGGGGCCTACGAGCAGTACTTC	CASSSDRGAYEQYF
TRBV7-2	TRBJ1-5	.	.	TGTGCCAGCAGCTTAGGACAGAGTCGCGGTCAGCCCCAGCATTTT	CASSLGQSRGQPQHF
TRBV20-1	TRBJ1-1	TRBD1	.	TGCAGTGCTTGGACAGGTGAAGCTTTCTTT	CSAWTGEAFF
TRBV10-3	TRBJ2-2	TRBD1	.	TGTGCCATCAGTGAGCGCAGGACAGGGATATTCACCGGGGAGCTGTTTTTT	CAISERRTGIFTGELFF
TRBV5-6	TRBJ2-5	TRBD1	.	TGTGCCAGCAGCCAGGGACAGGAAGAGACCCAGTACTTC	CASSQGQEETQYF
TRBV4-1	TRBJ1-1	TRBD1	few	TGCGCCAGCAGCCTTTTCGGACAGGGAGCTGAAGCTTTCTTT	CASSLFGQGAEAFF
TRBV28	TRBJ2-2	TRBD2	.	TGTGCCAGCAGTTTGATACTAGCGGGAGGGAACACCGGGGAGCTGTTTTTT	CASSLILAGGNTGELFF
TRBV10-3	TRBJ2-7	TRBD1	.	TGTGCCATCAGTGAGTCCGGGACAGTGACCTACGAGCAGTACTTC	CAISESGTVTYEQYF
TRBV4-2	TRBJ2-1	.	.	TGTGCCAGCAGCCAAGATGTTGGAGGGGACTCCATCTACAATGAGCAGTTCTTC	CASSQDVGGDSIYNEQFF
TRBV28	TRBJ2-3	TRBD2	.	TGTGCCAGCAGTTTCGGTCGGCGGGGGGCCGGAGATACGCAGTATTTT	CASSFGRRGAGDTQYF
TRBV5-5	TRBJ1-3	.	few	TGTGCCAGCAGCAAAACAGGAAGCTCTGGAAACACCATATATTTT	CASSKTGSSGNTIYF
TRBV7-2	TRBJ1-1	.	.	TGTGCCAGCAGCTTAGAGGCAGGGTATCCCACTGAAGCTTTCTTT	CASSLEAGYPTEAFF
TRBV19	TRBJ1-1	TRBD1	.	TGTGCCAGTCGCACCATAGAGACAGGGAAACTCACTGAAGCTTTCTTT	CASRTIETGKLTEAFF
TRBV18	TRBJ2-1	.	.	TGTGCCAGCTCCCCCGAGGGGGTGGCCGATGAGCAGTTCTTC	CASSPEGVADEQFF
TRBV5-5	TRBJ2-1	TRBD2	.	TGTGCCAGCAGCTTGTATAGCGGGGTCGCCTACAATGAGCAGTTCTTC	CASSLYSGVAYNEQFF
TRBV29-1	TRBJ2-1	.	.	TGCAGCGTTATGTCGCGCAGGGCGGTACGCTACAATGAGCAGTTCTTC	CSVMSRRAVRYNEQFF
TRBV5-1	TRBJ1-1	TRBD1	.	TGCGCCAGCAGCTTGAACGGACAGGGGGTCATGGGGGTGGACACTGAAGCTTTCTTT	CASSLNGQGVMGVDTEAFF
TRBV2	TRBJ1-5	.	.	TGTGCCAGCAGTGAAGAGGGAGGACAGCCCCAGCATTTT	CASSEEGGQPQHF
TRBV23-1	TRBJ2-1	TRBD1	.	TGCGCCAGCAGTCAGTCGAGGACAGGACCTCCCACCCAGTACAATGAGCAGTTCTTC	CASSQSRTGPPTQYNEQFF
TRBV4-2	TRBJ2-3	.	.	TGTGCCAGCAGCCGGGACTGGAGCTCTCCCACAGATACGCAGTATTTT	CASSRDWSSPTDTQYF
TRBV15	TRBJ2-1	TRBD1	.	TGTGCCACCAGCAGAGAAATAGGAGGACAGGGGCGCTACAATGAGCAGTTCTTC	CATSREIGGQGRYNEQFF
TRBV5-1	TRBJ1-1	.	many	TGCGCCAGCAGCTTGGACAGGGACACTGAAGCTTTCTTT	CASSLDRDTEAFF
TRBV6-1	TRBJ1-2	TRBD1	.	TGTGCCAGCAGTGCTCCAACCGGGACAGGGGTTGCTGGCTACACCTTC	CASSAPTGTGVAGYTF
TRBV11-1	TRBJ1-1	TRBD1	.	TGTGCCAGCAGCTTAGCGGGACAGATGAACACTGAAGCTTTCTTT	CASSLAGQMNTEAFF
TRBV7-9	TRBJ2-1	.	.	TGTGCCAGCAGCTTAGGTCTGGGCCCCTACAATGAGCAGTTCTTC	CASSLGLGPYNEQFF
TRBV7-8	TRBJ2-5	TRBD2	.	TGTGCCAGCAGCTTAGAACTAGCGGGGGTCGGAGAGACCCAGTACTTC	CASSLELAGVGETQYF
TRBV7-8	TRBJ1-6	.	.	TGTGCCAGCAGCTTATTCGGTGGTTCACCCCTCCACTTT	CASSLFGGSPLHF
TRBV27	TRBJ1-6	.	.	TGTGCCAGCAGTTTGGGAAGGGAGCGGGATAATTCACCCCTCCACTTT	CASSLGRERDNSPLHF
TRBV29-1	TRBJ2-6	.	.	TGCAGCGTAAAACAGGTGGTCCTTGGGGCCAACGTCCTGACTTTC	CSVKQVVLGANVLTF
TRBV6-4	TRBJ2-1	.	.	TGTGCCAGCAGGGGGCGGGGGCCTCACAATGAGCAGTTCTTC	CASRGRGPHNEQFF